This T cell receptor beta chain is from a study of shared clonotypes between healthy human individuals. Deletions cut 5 bases from V and 5 bases from J, with 24 bases between. The CDR3 runs 17 residues. CDR1 is SEHNR, CDR2 FQNEAQ, per germline (reference sequence). The table came from immunoSEQ multiplex PCR; TCRdb's copy has only in-frame clones and leaves some out. The table lists about 1.1 million clones, approximately 78% of them singletons, with 0.5% to 0.6% in the top ten. The sample comprised memory CD4+ T cells from PBMCs. The subset: CD45RA-negative fraction. This chain connects TRBV7-9 to TRBJ2-5; D might be TRBD1 (5 bases). This sequence originates from a man between 18 and 35 years old in good health. Some clones in this sample may be carry-over from other donors' samples. DNA for the CDR3: TGTGCCAGCAGCCCCCCCTGGGGCAGGACATCTCGGGAGACCCAGTACTTC. The encoded protein is CASSPPWGRTSRETQYF.